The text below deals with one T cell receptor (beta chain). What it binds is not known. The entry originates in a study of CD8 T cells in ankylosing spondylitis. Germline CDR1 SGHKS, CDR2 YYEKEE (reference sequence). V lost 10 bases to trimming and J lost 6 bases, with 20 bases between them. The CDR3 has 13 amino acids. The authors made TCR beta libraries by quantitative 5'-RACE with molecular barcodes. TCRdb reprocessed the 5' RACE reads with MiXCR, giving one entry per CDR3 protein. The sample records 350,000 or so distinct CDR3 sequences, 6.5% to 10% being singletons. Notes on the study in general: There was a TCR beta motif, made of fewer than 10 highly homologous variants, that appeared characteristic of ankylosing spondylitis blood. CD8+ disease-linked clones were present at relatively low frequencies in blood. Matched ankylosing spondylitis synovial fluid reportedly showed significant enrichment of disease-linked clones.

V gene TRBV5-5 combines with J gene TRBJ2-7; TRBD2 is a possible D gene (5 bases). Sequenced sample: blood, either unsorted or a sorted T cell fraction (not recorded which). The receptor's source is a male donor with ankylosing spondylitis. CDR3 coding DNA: TGTGCCCGCGGGCGGTTAGTGGGTTGCGAGCAGTACTTC. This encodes CARGRLVGCEQYF.